The source of this T cell receptor (beta chain) is a study of CD8+CD57+ T cells in acquired aplastic anemia. Study-level information: Across the sorted CD4+ and CD8+ cells, DNA amounts averaged 3.2 ug. Study results and limitations: Almost 30 shared CD8+ CDR3s appeared highly expressed within patients' immunodominant clones.

On this clonotype: What it recognizes is unknown. Lacking the conserved final phenylalanine or tryptophan, this CDR3 likely reflects a read error.

The template for TCR beta VDJ and CDR3 sequence profiling was genomic DNA. MiXCR, applied by TCRdb to the reads, yields one record per CDR3 protein. The table has about 220,000 distinct CDR3 sequences, roughly half seen once; the top ten hold 7% to 9.5%. V was pared by 1 base and J by 1 base, with 5 bases between. Germline V gene sequence: CDR1 LNHNV, CDR2 YYDKDF (reference sequence). CDR3 length: 13 residues. Patients picked for sequencing had shown CD8+CD57+ cell expansion detected by flow cytometry. Each patient carried a diagnosis of severe acquired aplastic anemia. No therapy had been given to the patients at the time of blood sampling.

The rearrangement joins TRBV15 to TRBJ2-7; no clear D gene. The specimen was sorted CD4+, CD8+, or CD8+CD57+ T cells (not recorded which) from PBMCs. The TCR sequence derives from a human donor with aplastic anemia. The CDR3 DNA follows: TGTGCCACCAGCAGAGGGACGTCCTACGAGCAGTACCTC. This gives the protein CATSRGTSYEQYL.